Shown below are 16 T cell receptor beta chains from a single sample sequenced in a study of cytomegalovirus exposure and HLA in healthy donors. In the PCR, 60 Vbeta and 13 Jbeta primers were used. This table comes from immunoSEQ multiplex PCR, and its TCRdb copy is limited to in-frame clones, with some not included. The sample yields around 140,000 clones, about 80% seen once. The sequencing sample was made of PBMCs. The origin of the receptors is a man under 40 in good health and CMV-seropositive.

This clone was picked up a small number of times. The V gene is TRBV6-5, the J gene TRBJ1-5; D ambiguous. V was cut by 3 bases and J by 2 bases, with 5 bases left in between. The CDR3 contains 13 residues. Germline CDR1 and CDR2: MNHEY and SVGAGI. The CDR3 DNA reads TGTGCCAGCAGTTATCGCGGCAATCAGCCCCAGCATTTT. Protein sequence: CASSYRGNQPQHF.

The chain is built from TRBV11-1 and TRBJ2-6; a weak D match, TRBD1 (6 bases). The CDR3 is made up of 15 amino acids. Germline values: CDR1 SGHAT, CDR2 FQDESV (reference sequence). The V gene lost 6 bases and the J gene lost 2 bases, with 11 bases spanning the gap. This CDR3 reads CASRRTDPGANVLTF. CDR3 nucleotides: TGTGCCAGCAGGAGGACAGACCCTGGGGCCAACGTCCTGACTTTC.

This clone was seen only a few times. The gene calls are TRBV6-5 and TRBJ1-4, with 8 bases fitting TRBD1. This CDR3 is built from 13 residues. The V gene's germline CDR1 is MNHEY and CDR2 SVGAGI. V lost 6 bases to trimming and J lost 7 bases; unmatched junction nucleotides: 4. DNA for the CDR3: TGTGCCAGCAGAACAGGGGGTTCTGAAAAACTGTTTTTT. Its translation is CASRTGGSEKLFF.

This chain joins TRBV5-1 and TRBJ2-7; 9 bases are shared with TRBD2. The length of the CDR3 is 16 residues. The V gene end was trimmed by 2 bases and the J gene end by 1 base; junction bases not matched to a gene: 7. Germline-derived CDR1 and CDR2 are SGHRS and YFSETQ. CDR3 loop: CASSFSLAGASYEQYF. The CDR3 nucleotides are TGCGCCAGCAGCTTCTCACTAGCGGGTGCTTCCTACGAGCAGTACTTC.

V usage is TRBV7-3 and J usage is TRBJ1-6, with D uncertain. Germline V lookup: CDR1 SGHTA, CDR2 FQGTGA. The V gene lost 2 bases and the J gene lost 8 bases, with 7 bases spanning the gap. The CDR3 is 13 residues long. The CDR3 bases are TGTGCCAGCAGCTTAGGAGAGGATTCACCCCTCCACTTT. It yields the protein CASSLGEDSPLHF.

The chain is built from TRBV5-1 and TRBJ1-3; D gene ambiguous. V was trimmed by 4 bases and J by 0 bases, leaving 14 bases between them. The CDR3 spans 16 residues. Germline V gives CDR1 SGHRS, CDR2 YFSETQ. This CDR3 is CASSRSDGNSGNTIYF. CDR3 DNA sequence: TGCGCCAGCAGCCGGAGCGACGGGAACTCTGGAAACACCATATATTTT.

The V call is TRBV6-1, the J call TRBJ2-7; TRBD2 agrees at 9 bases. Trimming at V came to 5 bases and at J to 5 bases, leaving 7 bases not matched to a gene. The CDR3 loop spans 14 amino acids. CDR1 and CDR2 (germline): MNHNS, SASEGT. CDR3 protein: CASSSLAGYHEQYF. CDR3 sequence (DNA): TGTGCCAGCAGTTCGCTAGCGGGATACCACGAGCAGTACTTC.

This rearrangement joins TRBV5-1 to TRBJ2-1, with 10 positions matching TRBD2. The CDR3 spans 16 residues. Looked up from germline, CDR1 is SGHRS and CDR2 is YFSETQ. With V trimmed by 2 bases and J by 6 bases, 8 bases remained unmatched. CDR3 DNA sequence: TGCGCCAGCAGCTTTACTAGCGGGGTGGAGTCCAATGAGCAGTTCTTC. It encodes CASSFTSGVESNEQFF. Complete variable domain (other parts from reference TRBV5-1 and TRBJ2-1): KAGVTQTPRYLIKTRGQQVTLSCSPISGHRSVSWYQQTPGQGLQFLFEYFSETQRNKGNFPGRFSGRQFSNSRSEMNVSTLELGDSALYLCASSFTSGVESNEQFFGPGTRLTVL.

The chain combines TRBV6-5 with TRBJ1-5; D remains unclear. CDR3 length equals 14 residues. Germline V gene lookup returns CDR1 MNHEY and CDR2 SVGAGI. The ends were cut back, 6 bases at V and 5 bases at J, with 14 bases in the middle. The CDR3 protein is CASSPFGEDQPQHF. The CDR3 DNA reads TGTGCCAGCAGCCCCTTCGGGGAGGATCAGCCCCAGCATTTT.

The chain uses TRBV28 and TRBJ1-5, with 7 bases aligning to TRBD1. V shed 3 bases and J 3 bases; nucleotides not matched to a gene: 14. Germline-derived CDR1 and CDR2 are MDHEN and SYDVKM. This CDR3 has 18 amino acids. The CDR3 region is CASSFLWARGSDNQPQHF. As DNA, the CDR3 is TGTGCCAGCAGTTTTTTATGGGCCAGGGGGTCCGACAATCAGCCCCAGCATTTT.

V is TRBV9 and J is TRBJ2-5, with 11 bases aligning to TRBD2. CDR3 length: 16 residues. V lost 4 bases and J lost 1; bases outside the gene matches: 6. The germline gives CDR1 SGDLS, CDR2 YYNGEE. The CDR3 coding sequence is TGTGCCAGCAGCAAAACCGGGACTAGCGGCCAAGAGACCCAGTACTTC. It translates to CASSKTGTSGQETQYF.

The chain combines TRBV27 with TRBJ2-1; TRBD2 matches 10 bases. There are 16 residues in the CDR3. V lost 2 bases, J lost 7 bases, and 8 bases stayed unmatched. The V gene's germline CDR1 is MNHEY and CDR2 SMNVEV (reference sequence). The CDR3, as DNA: TGTGCCAGCAGTTTACCTGGACTAGCGGATCTAAATGAGCAGTTCTTC. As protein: CASSLPGLADLNEQFF.

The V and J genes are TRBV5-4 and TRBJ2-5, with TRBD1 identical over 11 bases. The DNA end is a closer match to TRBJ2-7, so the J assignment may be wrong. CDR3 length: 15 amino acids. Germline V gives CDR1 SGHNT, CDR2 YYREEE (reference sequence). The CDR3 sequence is CASSWTGGGKYEQYF. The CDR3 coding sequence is TGTGCCAGCAGCTGGACAGGGGGCGGCAAGTACGAGCAGTACTTC.

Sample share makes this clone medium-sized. CDR3 amino acids: CASSELAGGPQETQYF. The CDR3 DNA reads as TGTGCCAGCAGTGAACTAGCGGGAGGGCCGCAAGAGACCCAGTACTTC. This sequence joins TRBV6-1 and TRBJ2-5; 12 nucleotides align to TRBD2. Trimming at V came to 2 bases and at J to 2 bases, leaving 3 bases not matched to a gene. Germline lookup yields CDR1 MNHNS and CDR2 SASEGT. The CDR3 contains 16 residues.

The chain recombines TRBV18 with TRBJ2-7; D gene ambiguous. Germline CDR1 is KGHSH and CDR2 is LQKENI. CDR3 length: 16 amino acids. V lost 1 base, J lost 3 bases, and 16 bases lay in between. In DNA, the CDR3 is TGTGCCAGCTCACCACAGGCCGGCGGAGTCCTCTACGAGCAGTACTTC. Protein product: CASSPQAGGVLYEQYF.

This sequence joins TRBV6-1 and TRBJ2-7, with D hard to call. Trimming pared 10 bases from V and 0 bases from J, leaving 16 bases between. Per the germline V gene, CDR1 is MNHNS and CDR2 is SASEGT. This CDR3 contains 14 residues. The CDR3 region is CATFSGSSSYEQYF. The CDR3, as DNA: TGTGCCACCTTCTCCGGATCTAGCTCCTACGAGCAGTACTTC.